A selection of T cell receptor beta chains follows, all from one sample in a study of glioma-infiltrating T cells. MiXCR, applied by TCRdb to the multiplex PCR reads, yields one record per CDR3 protein. The table shows about 130,000 distinct CDR3 sequences, with around 25% occurring only once. The specimen sequenced was glioma tissue, nonneoplastic brain tissue, or PBMCs (not recorded which). All receptors come from a human donor with low-grade glioma or glioblastoma, undergoing nonglioma brain surgery, or in good health (not recorded which). Each CDR3 is given with its conserved first and last residue. Part of the rows lack a size; the others show once, few, many or a class for expanded clones.

J | size | V | CDR3
TRBJ2-1 | few | TRBV7-3 | CASSLEPSYNEQFF
TRBJ1-5 | . | TRBV24-1 | CATSGEKTGIYQPQHF
TRBJ2-1 | . | TRBV27 | CASSLFTGDNGQFF
TRBJ1-6 | few | TRBV19 | CASSNRDSHSPLHF
TRBJ2-3 | many | TRBV25-1 | CASSELVLGRTQYF
TRBJ1-1 | few | TRBV7-3 | CASSPQDRVGTEAFF
TRBJ1-1 | many | TRBV7-9 | CASSLGTAIVEAFF
TRBJ2-3 | few | TRBV29-1 | CSPFRGPDTQYF
TRBJ1-1 | many | TRBV7-2 | CASSLWQNTEAFF
TRBJ1-1 | many | TRBV6-6 | CASSYDAESTEAFF
TRBJ2-2 | many | TRBV20-1 | CSAIHSTGTGELFF
TRBJ2-1 | . | TRBV12-3/TRBV12-4 | CASSLIMRYDNEQFF
TRBJ2-3 | . | TRBV4-1 | CASSQVAEDTQYF
TRBJ1-2 | . | TRBV24-1 | CATSDPQVNYGYTF
TRBJ1-3 | few | TRBV27 | CASSLGVTGNTIYF